This T cell receptor (beta chain) came from a study of T-cell memory formation after mild COVID-19. TCRdb redid the calling of the 5' RACE reads with MiXCR, one entry per CDR3 protein. The repertoire holds 450,000 to 650,000 distinct CDR3 sequences, about 20% seen once, with approximately 8% in the top ten. General study findings and limits: The main location of contracting CD4+ clones was CM and EM, and that of contracting CD8+ clones was EMRA.

The germline gives CDR1 DFQATT, CDR2 SNEGSKA (reference sequence). V gave up 6 bases and J gave up 1 base; unmatched junction bases: 11. The CDR3 has 16 amino acids. For this clonotype: Its antigen is undetermined.

Sequencing used PBMCs or a T cell subset sorted from them (not recorded which). J is TRBJ2-4 and V is TRBV20-1; 8 positions agree with TRBD1. This TCR was recovered from an adult woman who had mild COVID-19 (a few samples of this study predate the infection). Cell type and time point are not known. For the CDR3, the DNA is TGCAGTGCCCGAAGGGGGACAGGTCTGGCCAAAAACATTCAGTACTTC. Amino acids: CSARRGTGLAKNIQYF.